Listed below are T cell receptor beta chains from one sample, sequenced in a study of T cell repertoires in cytomegalovirus infection. TCRdb ran MiXCR on the reads and lists one entry per CDR3 protein. The data contain hundreds of thousands of distinct CDR3 sequences, 30% to 40% of them singletons. Source material: PBMCs. These receptor sequences come from a human donor in good health (CMV status not recorded). Some clones in this sample may be carry-over from other donors' samples. The CDR3 runs from the conserved cysteine through the conserved F or W. The order of the fields is V gene, J gene, D gene, clone size, CDR3 protein, CDR3 DNA. A D gene is named only where the DNA matches it firmly. Clone size is not always given. Where it is, it says once, few, many or a class for expanded clones.

V gene: TRBV7-2
J gene: TRBJ2-2
D gene: TRBD1
clone size: NA
CDR3 protein: CASSLVTGGSGELFF
CDR3 DNA: TGTGCCAGCAGCTTGGTGACAGGGGGATCCGGGGAGCTGTTTTTT

V gene: TRBV10-3
J gene: TRBJ1-5
D gene: NA
clone size: few
CDR3 protein: CAISERTDNQPQHF
CDR3 DNA: TGTGCCATCAGTGAGAGGACAGACAATCAGCCCCAGCATTTT

V gene: TRBV7-2
J gene: TRBJ1-2
D gene: NA
clone size: many
CDR3 protein: CASSPGLINYGYTF
CDR3 DNA: TGTGCCAGCAGCCCTGGACTGATCAACTATGGCTACACCTTC

V gene: TRBV7-2
J gene: TRBJ2-7
D gene: NA
clone size: NA
CDR3 protein: CASSYLVGSYEQYF
CDR3 DNA: TGTGCCAGCAGCTACCTAGTGGGATCCTACGAGCAGTACTTC

V gene: TRBV5-1
J gene: TRBJ2-2
D gene: TRBD1
clone size: NA
CDR3 protein: CASSLTPNGQGANTGELFF
CDR3 DNA: TGCGCCAGCAGCTTGACCCCCAACGGACAGGGGGCGAACACCGGGGAGCTGTTTTTT

V gene: TRBV29-1
J gene: TRBJ2-2
D gene: TRBD1
clone size: NA
CDR3 protein: CSTRTGTNTGELFF
CDR3 DNA: TGCAGCACCCGGACAGGGACGAACACCGGGGAGCTGTTTTTT

V gene: TRBV2
J gene: TRBJ2-1
D gene: TRBD2
clone size: few
CDR3 protein: CASRRGLYNEQFF
CDR3 DNA: TGTGCCAGCCGGAGGGGACTATACAATGAGCAGTTCTTC

V gene: TRBV7-6
J gene: TRBJ1-6
D gene: NA
clone size: few
CDR3 protein: CASSRDRSYNSPLHF
CDR3 DNA: TGTGCCAGCAGTCGCGACCGCTCCTATAATTCACCCCTCCACTTT

V gene: TRBV7-2
J gene: TRBJ2-3
D gene: TRBD2
clone size: many
CDR3 protein: CASSLSTSGGGSTDTQYF
CDR3 DNA: TGTGCCAGCAGCTTATCGACTAGCGGGGGAGGGAGCACAGATACGCAGTATTTT

V gene: TRBV7-6
J gene: TRBJ1-2
D gene: NA
clone size: NA
CDR3 protein: CAISEGYGYTF
CDR3 DNA: TGCGCTATCAGTGAGGGCTATGGCTACACCTTC

V gene: TRBV28
J gene: TRBJ1-1
D gene: TRBD1
clone size: once
CDR3 protein: CASRGPTGDTEAFF
CDR3 DNA: TGTGCCAGCAGAGGACCGACAGGGGACACTGAAGCTTTCTTT

V gene: TRBV7-3
J gene: TRBJ2-3
D gene: TRBD2
clone size: many
CDR3 protein: CASSRGTSGITDTQYF
CDR3 DNA: TGTGCCAGCAGCCGCGGGACTAGCGGTATCACAGATACGCAGTATTTT

V gene: TRBV12-3/TRBV12-4
J gene: TRBJ1-2
D gene: NA
clone size: NA
CDR3 protein: CASSLRGWSNYGYTF
CDR3 DNA: TGTGCCAGCAGTTTGAGGGGGTGGTCGAACTATGGCTACACCTTC

V gene: TRBV7-3
J gene: TRBJ2-1
D gene: TRBD2
clone size: NA
CDR3 protein: CASSLNRGGLNEQFF
CDR3 DNA: TGTGCCAGCAGCTTAAATCGGGGGGGCCTCAATGAGCAGTTCTTC

V gene: TRBV6-8
J gene: TRBJ1-3
D gene: TRBD1
clone size: NA
CDR3 protein: CASSYLGQGSSGNTIYF
CDR3 DNA: TGTGCCAGCAGTTACTTGGGACAGGGTTCCTCTGGAAACACCATATATTTT

V gene: TRBV28
J gene: TRBJ1-6
D gene: NA
clone size: NA
CDR3 protein: CATWGSLGGSSYNSPLHF
CDR3 DNA: TGTGCCACGTGGGGATCGCTAGGTGGGAGCTCCTATAATTCACCCCTCCACTTT

V gene: TRBV14
J gene: TRBJ2-5
D gene: NA
clone size: many
CDR3 protein: CASSPSFGRETQYF
CDR3 DNA: TGTGCCAGCAGCCCATCGTTTGGGCGGGAGACCCAGTACTTC

V gene: TRBV4-3
J gene: TRBJ2-1
D gene: NA
clone size: NA
CDR3 protein: CASSQLGDEQFF
CDR3 DNA: TGCGCCAGCAGCCAGCTTGGGGATGAGCAGTTCTTC

V gene: TRBV7-9
J gene: TRBJ2-1
D gene: NA
clone size: NA
CDR3 protein: CASSFRGKGGDEQFF
CDR3 DNA: TGTGCCAGCAGCTTCAGGGGAAAGGGAGGCGATGAGCAGTTCTTC

V gene: TRBV6-1
J gene: TRBJ1-6
D gene: NA
clone size: once
CDR3 protein: CASSDRWNSPLHF
CDR3 DNA: TGTGCCAGCAGTGACAGATGGAATTCACCCCTCCACTTT

V gene: TRBV6-1
J gene: TRBJ2-7
D gene: NA
clone size: many
CDR3 protein: CASMDDRTYEQYF
CDR3 DNA: TGTGCCAGCATGGACGACAGGACCTACGAGCAGTACTTC

V gene: TRBV12-3/TRBV12-4
J gene: TRBJ2-7
D gene: NA
clone size: many
CDR3 protein: CASSFRRGDYEQYF
CDR3 DNA: TGTGCCAGCAGTTTTCGGAGAGGAGACTACGAGCAGTACTTC

V gene: TRBV7-2
J gene: TRBJ2-7
D gene: NA
clone size: many
CDR3 protein: CASSTRFKASSSYEQYF
CDR3 DNA: TGTGCCAGCAGCACCCGATTTAAGGCATCGAGCTCCTACGAGCAGTACTTC

V gene: TRBV7-2
J gene: TRBJ2-7
D gene: NA
clone size: few
CDR3 protein: CASSPISGEQYF
CDR3 DNA: TGTGCCAGCAGCCCGATCTCTGGCGAGCAGTACTTC

V gene: TRBV6-2/TRBV6-3
J gene: TRBJ1-6
D gene: NA
clone size: few
CDR3 protein: CASSYGRDTTSPLHF
CDR3 DNA: TGTGCCAGCAGTTATGGGAGGGACACAACTTCACCCCTCCACTTT

V gene: TRBV7-9
J gene: TRBJ2-5
D gene: TRBD2
clone size: NA
CDR3 protein: CASSLARGVETQYF
CDR3 DNA: TGTGCCAGCAGCTTAGCGCGGGGGGTTGAGACCCAGTACTTC

V gene: TRBV15
J gene: TRBJ2-7
D gene: TRBD1
clone size: NA
CDR3 protein: CATSKSGTALYEQYF
CDR3 DNA: TGTGCCACCAGCAAGTCGGGGACAGCCCTCTACGAGCAGTACTTC